One sample yielded the 20 T cell receptor beta chains listed below, sequenced in a study of CD8+ T cells in alopecia areata (dated by TCRdb to between 2017 and 2018). Interpreted using the paper, the treatment or condition label stands for: oral pan-JAK inhibitor, 5-10 mg twice daily. Libraries came from the immunoSEQ multiplex PCR assay. RNA was extracted from all samples and reverse transcribed into cDNA as template for TCR sequencing. TCRdb took this table from immuneACCESS and kept in-frame rearrangements with V and J called. Such tables lack part of the clones; where checked against another copy, unresolved V genes explain under half of the gap, and the rest is unexplained. The sample table lists approximately 65,000 clones, roughly 46% of them with a count of one. Just over 20% of the sample comes from the top ten. This sample comprised CD8+ T cells sorted from blood, obtained between weeks 36 and 40, from a patient treated with tofacitinib. The receptors derive from a human donor with alopecia areata.

The J gene is TRBJ1-5, the V gene TRBV4-1, with a tentative D call TRBD1 (6 bases). From germline, CDR1 is MGHRA and CDR2 YSYEKL. The CDR3 loop spans 16 amino acids. Trimming stripped 2 bases from V and 7 bases from J, with 18 bases between. The CDR3: CASSQIGPGADQPQHF. The CDR3 region has the DNA TGCGCCAGCAGCCAAATTGGTCCAGGGGCGGACCAGCCCCAGCATTTT.

This clone was recorded a few times. The genes are TRBV29-1 and TRBJ2-5, with D possibly TRBD1 on 7 matching bases. Trimming pared 6 bases from V and 4 bases from J, leaving 24 bases between. The length of the CDR3 is 16 residues. Germline V gives CDR1 SQVTM, CDR2 ANQGSEA. Here the CDR3 reads CSVVPQGTVRSETQYF. The CDR3 region has the DNA TGCAGCGTGGTACCACAGGGGACTGTGCGATCAGAGACCCAGTACTTC.

This clone has a handful of counts. V and J are TRBV13 and TRBJ1-2; D is unclear. The V gene's germline CDR1 is PRHDT and CDR2 FYEKMQ (reference sequence). V lost 4 bases to trimming and J lost 3 bases, with 12 bases between them. CDR3 length: 14 amino acids. CDR3 region: CASSSPGGDYGYTF. In DNA, the CDR3 is TGTGCCAGCAGCTCGCCGGGCGGTGACTATGGCTACACCTTC.

This chain joins TRBV19 and TRBJ2-7; the match to TRBD2 covers 13 bases. Germline CDR1 is LNHDA and CDR2 is SQIVND (reference sequence). This CDR3 comprises 15 residues. The J segment lost 6 bases and the V segment lost 4 bases, leaving 6 bases of the junction unmatched. CDR3 sequence reads: CASSTGLAGLSEQYF. DNA of the CDR3: TGTGCCAGTAGTACGGGACTAGCGGGATTGAGCGAGCAGTACTTC.

Details on this clone: Relative to the germline gene, one junction end is altered; a read error may explain this. The V gene is TRBV13, the J gene TRBJ2-5; 11 bases fit TRBD2. The J call may be faulty, since TRBJ2-7 better matches the DNA end. Germline assignment: CDR1 PRHDT and CDR2 FYEKMQ (reference sequence). The CDR3 length is 15 residues. The DNA of the CDR3 is TGTGCCAGCAGTTTAGGTACTAGCGGGAGCCCCGAGCAGTACTTC. This encodes CASSLGTSGSPEQYF.

The chain links TRBV29-1 to TRBJ2-2, with D perhaps given as TRBD1 or TRBD2 (5 bases each). The CDR3 length is 13 residues. The V end was cut by 7 bases, the J end by 0 bases, with 9 bases between. From germline, CDR1 is SQVTM and CDR2 ANQGSEA. CDR3 nucleotide sequence: TGCAGCGCCGGGACCACGAACACCGGGGAGCTGTTTTTT. Residues: CSAGTTNTGELFF.

The DNA of the CDR3 is TGTGCCAGCAGTTGGACCCGCTCCTACGAGCAGTACTTC. As protein: CASSWTRSYEQYF. V is TRBV6-5 and J is TRBJ2-7; D is ambiguous. The CDR3 contains 13 residues. V lost 4 bases to trimming and J lost 0 bases, with 7 bases between them. Germline V gives CDR1 MNHEY, CDR2 SVGAGI.

The chain links TRBV10-2 to TRBJ2-3; 8 nucleotides align to TRBD2. V lost 2 bases, J lost 2 bases, and 3 bases stayed unmatched. Per the germline V gene, CDR1 is WSHSY and CDR2 is SAAADI. This CDR3 has 15 residues. The CDR3 nucleotides are TGCGCCAGCAGTGAGACTAGCGGTTTCACAGATACGCAGTATTTT. It translates to CASSETSGFTDTQYF.

The chain has TRBV30 and TRBJ1-5; 7 bases map to TRBD1. The CDR3 spans 19 residues. The V and J ends lost 3 bases and 4 bases, in that order; junction bases with no gene match: 21. Germline assignment: CDR1 GTSNPN and CDR2 SVGIG (reference sequence). The CDR3 loop reads CAWSVAAWAGGILNQPQHF. Written as DNA, the CDR3 is TGTGCCTGGAGCGTTGCCGCCTGGGCAGGGGGAATTCTGAATCAGCCCCAGCATTTT.

The sample holds a few counts of this clone. V usage is TRBV29-1 and J usage is TRBJ2-7, with D hard to call. Trimming took off 2 bases at V and 6 bases at J, with 17 bases between the two ends. This CDR3 has 14 amino acids. CDR1 SQVTM and CDR2 ANQGSEA come from the germline V gene. The CDR3 loop reads CSVEPDPRRPEQYF. DNA for the CDR3: TGCAGCGTTGAACCCGACCCGCGAAGACCCGAGCAGTACTTC.

This clone was picked up one time. The chain recombines TRBV4-3 with TRBJ2-5; D gene ambiguous. CDR1 is LGHNA and CDR2 is YSLEER in the germline V gene. The CDR3 runs 15 residues. V lost 1 base to trimming and J lost 4 bases, with 13 bases between them. The CDR3 spells CASSQVLGQRETQYF. Written as DNA, the CDR3 is TGCGCCAGCAGCCAAGTACTTGGGCAGAGAGAGACCCAGTACTTC.

The table lists this clone with a count of one. The chain uses TRBV27 and TRBJ2-5; 7 positions match TRBD2. This CDR3 has 13 residues. V lost 3 bases, J lost 3 bases, and 1 base stayed unmatched. Germline V lookup: CDR1 MNHEY, CDR2 SMNVEV (reference sequence). CDR3 residues: CASSFAGEETQYF. The CDR3 DNA is TGTGCCAGCAGTTTTGCGGGAGAAGAGACCCAGTACTTC.

Worth noting for this clone: Other DNA sequences in the sample encode the same CDR3. This chain joins TRBV27 and TRBJ1-5; D is undetermined. This CDR3 region has 14 residues. Germline CDR1 is MNHEY and CDR2 is SMNVEV (reference sequence). Trimming took off 2 bases at V and 2 bases at J, with 7 bases between the two ends. In nucleotides, the CDR3 is TGTGCCAGCAGTTTAGGAATGGGCAATCAGCCCCAGCATTTT. It codes for CASSLGMGNQPQHF.

This clone was recorded a few times. The chain combines TRBV29-1 with TRBJ1-2; D uncertain. The V gene's germline CDR1 is SQVTM and CDR2 ANQGSEA. Trimming stripped 7 bases from V and 0 bases from J, with 12 bases between. The CDR3 spans 13 residues. CDR3 amino acids: CSAEKPSNYGYTF. DNA for the CDR3: TGCAGCGCCGAAAAACCATCTAACTATGGCTACACCTTC.

The chain joins TRBV7-2 to TRBJ1-3, with D unresolved. The germline V and J ends were trimmed by 5 bases and 0 bases, with 11 bases remaining between them. Per germline, CDR1 SGHTA and CDR2 FQGNSA. CDR3 length equals 15 residues. The CDR3 region is CASSASFSSGNTIYF. The CDR3 region has the DNA TGTGCCAGCAGCGCCTCGTTCTCCTCTGGAAACACCATATATTTT.

This sequence joins TRBV5-4 and TRBJ2-5, with TRBD2 identical over 9 bases. V trimming: 5 bases; J trimming: 2 bases; junction bases outside the gene matches: 4. CDR1 is SGHNT, CDR2 YYREEE, per germline (reference sequence). This CDR3 spans 14 amino acids. The CDR3 region has the DNA TGTGCCAGCAGACTAGCGGGTGTACAAGAGACCCAGTACTTC. It yields the protein CASRLAGVQETQYF.

The chain is built from TRBV5-6 and TRBJ2-4; 14 bases map to TRBD2. Germline CDR1 is SGHDT and CDR2 is YYEEEE. J was trimmed by 6 bases and V by 4 bases; bases with no gene match: 6. The CDR3 is made up of 16 amino acids. CDR3 amino acids: CASSPLGTSGRNIQYF. The CDR3 DNA is TGTGCCAGCAGCCCACTCGGGACTAGCGGGAGAAACATTCAGTACTTC.

The chain links TRBV4-1 to TRBJ2-5; D gene unclear. The V gene lost 4 bases and the J gene lost 2 bases, with 11 bases spanning the gap. Germline assignment: CDR1 MGHRA and CDR2 YSYEKL. The CDR3 consists of 14 residues. For the CDR3, the DNA is TGCGCCAGCAGCCGAGTAGCTTCTCAAGAGACCCAGTACTTC. It specifies CASSRVASQETQYF.

The table lists this clone with a few counts. The V call is TRBV6-1, the J call TRBJ2-2; no firm D call. Trimming left V 6 bases short and J 1 base short, with 9 bases between. The CDR3 runs to 14 residues. Germline loops: CDR1 MNHNS, CDR2 SASEGT. In DNA form, the CDR3 reads TGTGCCAGCAGCAAATGGGAGAACACCGGGGAGCTGTTTTTT. Its translation: CASSKWENTGELFF.

This chain joins TRBV25-1 and TRBJ2-1; TRBD2 agrees at 7 bases. The V gene's germline CDR1 is MGHDK and CDR2 SYGVNS. This CDR3 comprises 15 residues. V was clipped by 1 base and J by 8 bases; unmatched bases: 8. The DNA of the CDR3 is TGTGCCAGCAGTGAATCTGTGGGAGGGAGTGATGAGCAGTTCTTC. It codes for CASSESVGGSDEQFF. The variable domain in full, with the rest retrieved from reference TRBV25-1 and TRBJ2-1, is EADIYQTPRYLVIGTGKKITLECSQTMGHDKMYWYQQDPGMELHLIHYSYGVNSTEKGDLSSESTVSRIRTEHFPLTLESARPSHTSQYLCASSESVGGSDEQFFGPGTRLTVL.